This T cell receptor (beta chain) was retrieved from a study of cytomegalovirus exposure and HLA in healthy donors. V shed 0 bases and J shed 5 bases, with 11 bases lying between them. Looked up from germline, CDR1 is LNHDA and CDR2 is SQIVND (reference sequence). CDR3 length: 15 amino acids. Donors showed nominal health when sampled, although they likely had unrecorded immune exposures. Study observations and caveats: It was reported that the classifier diagnosed cytomegalovirus status with high specificity and sensitivity in both the original and validation cohorts. In vitro checks showed that a few CMV-associated chains really do target CMV antigens. Some V segments (TRBV6-2 and TRBV6-3 among them) were excluded as indistinguishable.

On this clone: Its antigen is undetermined.

The PCR used 60 Vbeta and 13 Jbeta primers. Profiled with immunoSEQ multiplex PCR; TCRdb holds only in-frame clones, not every one. The sample yields around 90,000 clones, roughly four fifths seen once. The rearrangement joins TRBV19 to TRBJ1-5; TRBD1 is a possible D gene (6 bases). The sequence came from a man younger than 40 in good health and CMV-seronegative. Sequenced input: PBMCs. The CDR3 DNA is TGTGCCAGTAGTATAGAGGGGGCTCGAGATCAGCCCCAGCATTTT. Translation gives CASSIEGARDQPQHF.